Listed here is a single T cell receptor beta chain. The antigen is unknown. The method was immunoSEQ multiplex PCR; TCRdb's version includes in-frame clones alone and lacks a portion of them. The data hold tens of thousands of clones, with under 90% observed a single time. This entry belongs to a study of radiotherapy plus CTLA-4 blockade in lung cancer. Study as a whole: Disease control was seen in 31% of patients, objective responses in around 17%. General study results and limits: Tumor-derived TCR clones expanded in blood after radiotherapy plus ipilimumab.

Germline CDR1 GTSNPN, CDR2 SVGIG (reference sequence). This CDR3 is 14 amino acids long. V trimming: 3 bases; J trimming: 7 bases; junction bases outside the gene matches: 9. Alongside CTLA-4 blockade with ipilimumab, patients with chemo-refractory metastatic non-small-cell lung cancer received focal radiation. This chain uses TRBV30 with TRBJ1-2, with TRBD1 identical over 9 bases. The sample here was peripheral blood, taken from a patient treated with radiotherapy plus ipilimumab. The receptor's source is a human donor with non-small cell lung cancer who had stable disease on radiotherapy plus ipilimumab. Written as DNA, the CDR3 is TGTGCCTGGAGGGGGGGGACAGGGTTCTCTGGCTACACCTTC. Encoded protein: CAWRGGTGFSGYTF.